Listed below are T cell receptor beta chains from one sample, sequenced in a study of cytomegalovirus exposure and HLA in healthy donors. Profiled with immunoSEQ multiplex PCR; TCRdb holds only in-frame clones, not every one. Of around 110,000 clones in the sample, under 90% were seen once. Sequencing used PBMCs. Receptors originate from a woman aged 30 to 39 in good health and CMV-seronegative. Each CDR3 is given with its conserved first and last residue. D genes are given only for firm matches. Clone size, where shown, is once, few, many, or a class for clones that have expanded.

j_call clone_size v_call cdr3_length d_call cdr3_nt cdr3_aa
TRBJ2-7 - TRBV6-4 14 TRBD2 TGTGCCAGCAGTCCTAGCGGAAACTATTACGAGCAGTACTTC CASSPSGNYYEQYF
TRBJ1-2 - TRBV2 11 - TGTGCCAGCAGTGAGGACAGCCTTCTGACCTTC CASSEDSLLTF
TRBJ2-5 - TRBV4-1 15 - TGCGCCAGCAGCCAAGATCCCCTAGCCAGGGAGACCCAGTACTTC CASSQDPLARETQYF
TRBJ2-7 - TRBV28 15 TRBD2 TGTGCCAGCAGTTGGACTAGCGGGTTTACCTACGAGCAGTACTTC CASSWTSGFTYEQYF
TRBJ2-7 - TRBV7-9 16 - TGTGCCAGCAGCTTCCCTACAGGGTTCGGGGCAGGCGAGCAGTACTTC CASSFPTGFGAGEQYF
TRBJ2-1 - TRBV6-5 14 TRBD2 TGTGCCAGCAGTCTAGCGGGAGGGGTCAATGAGCAGTTCTTC CASSLAGGVNEQFF
TRBJ2-7 - TRBV12-5 20 TRBD2 TGTGCTAGTGGTTTGCCGCGAAGGACTAGCGGGAGGTTGAGCTCCTACGAGCAGTACTTC CASGLPRRTSGRLSSYEQYF
TRBJ1-2 - TRBV7-2 16 - TGTGCCAGCAGTCCACAACAGGACCCTTCCTTTACTGGCTACACCTTC CASSPQQDPSFTGYTF
TRBJ2-5 - TRBV5-4 14 - TGTGCCAGCAGCACCTACAGGGATGTGGAGACCCAGTACTTC CASSTYRDVETQYF
TRBJ1-1 - TRBV19 15 - TGTGCCAGTAGTATAGGTGAAAGGGGGAACACTGAAGCTTTCTTT CASSIGERGNTEAFF
TRBJ1-1 once TRBV10-2 15 TRBD1 TGCGCCAGCAGTGTTGACAGGGGGCGGAACACTGAAGCTTTCTTT CASSVDRGRNTEAFF
TRBJ2-5 - TRBV7-3 13 TRBD2 TGTGCCAGCAGCTTAGGAGCGGGGGAGACCCAGTACTTC CASSLGAGETQYF
TRBJ2-3 - TRBV4-1 14 - TGCGCCAGCAGCCAAGACGCTAGCGAAGATACGCAGTATTTT CASSQDASEDTQYF